A selection of T cell receptor beta chains follows, all from one sample in a study of beta chain features in type 1 diabetes. The repertoire was sequenced with immunoSEQ multiplex PCR; TCRdb's copy has only in-frame clones and lacks some. The sample lists under 250,000 clones, 11% occurring once. Sequenced: central memory CD4+ T cells from blood. Source of these receptors: a man aged 18 to 30 in good health. The CDR3 runs from the conserved cysteine through the conserved F or W. The order of the fields is V gene, D gene, clone size, J gene, CDR3 protein, CDR3 DNA. The D gene is left open where the match is weak. Size values are once, few and many counts, or a class for expanded clones, and some rows have none.

TRBV7-2,TRBD2,-,TRBJ2-1,CASSLVRGRAGDEQFF,TGTGCCAGCAGCTTAGTACGAGGGAGGGCCGGAGATGAGCAGTTCTTC
TRBV29-1,-,many,TRBJ2-7,CSFLRVPDEQYF,TGCAGCTTCCTCCGGGTTCCGGACGAGCAGTACTTC
TRBV5-1,-,few,TRBJ2-6,CASSLFGPPANVLTF,TGCGCCAGCAGCTTGTTCGGTCCTCCGGCCAACGTCCTGACTTTC
TRBV2,-,few,TRBJ1-5,CASSGERGSNQPQHF,TGTGCCAGCAGTGGGGAGCGGGGTAGCAATCAGCCCCAGCATTTT
TRBV7-8,TRBD1,-,TRBJ2-7,CASSSKPGTGTYEQYF,TGTGCCAGCAGCTCGAAACCCGGGACAGGGACCTACGAGCAGTACTTC
TRBV7-9,TRBD1,few,TRBJ1-4,CASRYGTGNEKLFF,TGTGCCAGCAGATACGGGACAGGGAATGAAAAACTGTTTTTT
TRBV30,-,-,TRBJ2-7,CAWSGGASHSYEQYF,TGTGCCTGGAGTGGGGGGGCATCTCACTCCTACGAGCAGTACTTC
TRBV30,TRBD1,-,TRBJ2-5,CAWGKDRRGETQYF,TGTGCCTGGGGGAAGGACAGGAGAGGAGAGACCCAGTACTTC
TRBV18,-,few,TRBJ2-7,CASTPSKTYEQYF,TGTGCCAGCACCCCCAGTAAGACCTACGAGCAGTACTTC
TRBV29-1,-,-,TRBJ1-1,CSVEVGGGMNTEAFF,TGCAGCGTTGAAGTCGGGGGAGGTATGAACACTGAAGCTTTCTTT
TRBV28,-,few,TRBJ2-7,CASSPGLNGAYEQYF,TGTGCCAGCAGTCCGGGCCTTAATGGAGCCTACGAGCAGTACTTC
TRBV14,-,once,TRBJ2-4,CASSQDEWRDIQYF,TGTGCCAGCAGCCAAGATGAGTGGAGGGACATTCAGTACTTC
TRBV4-2,TRBD1,-,TRBJ1-1,CASSRGQGYDYTEAFF,TGTGCCAGCAGCCGAGGACAGGGTTATGATTACACTGAAGCTTTCTTT
TRBV5-4,-,-,TRBJ1-5,CASSLQAGPNQPQHF,TGTGCCAGCAGCTTACAGGCAGGGCCGAATCAGCCCCAGCATTTT
TRBV11-2,-,few,TRBJ2-3,CASSFGGTDTQYF,TGTGCCAGCAGCTTTGGGGGCACAGATACGCAGTATTTT
TRBV29-1,-,-,TRBJ2-7,CSVEADGLYEQYF,TGCAGCGTTGAAGCGGACGGTTTGTACGAGCAGTACTTC
TRBV14,-,-,TRBJ1-3,CASSQPQGGNTIYF,TGTGCCAGCAGCCAACCACAGGGAGGAAACACCATATATTTT
TRBV7-2,TRBD2,few,TRBJ2-1,CASSRLAGTYNEQFF,TGTGCCAGCAGCCGACTAGCAGGGACCTACAATGAGCAGTTCTTC
TRBV30,TRBD2,-,TRBJ2-1,CAWSELSGRRQFF,TGTGCCTGGAGTGAGCTTAGCGGGAGGAGGCAGTTCTTC
TRBV2,-,many,TRBJ2-3,CASSASPDTQYF,TGTGCCAGCAGTGCCTCACCAGATACGCAGTATTTT
TRBV7-3,-,few,TRBJ2-4,CASSFRLGAENIQYF,TGTGCCAGCAGCTTTCGTCTAGGGGCGGAAAACATTCAGTACTTC
TRBV7-9,-,-,TRBJ1-4,CASSFTPSMGEKLFF,TGTGCCAGCAGCTTCACGCCCAGCATGGGCGAAAAACTGTTTTTT
TRBV5-1,-,-,TRBJ2-3,CASSTGTPGDTQYF,TGCGCCAGCAGCACCGGGACACCGGGAGATACGCAGTATTTT
TRBV6-5,TRBD2,few,TRBJ2-1,CASSLTSASSYNEQFF,TGTGCCAGCAGTTTGACTAGCGCGAGCTCCTACAATGAGCAGTTCTTC
TRBV5-1,TRBD2,many,TRBJ2-1,CASSPTSGRAWFF,TGCGCCAGCAGTCCGACTAGCGGGAGGGCCTGGTTCTTC
TRBV6-5,-,few,TRBJ2-3,CASSRQILQYF,TGTGCCAGCAGTCGACAGATTCTGCAGTATTTT
TRBV5-1,-,-,TRBJ1-1,CASSLFDLGTGEAFF,TGCGCCAGCAGCCTATTCGACTTGGGGACGGGTGAAGCTTTCTTT
TRBV11-2,-,-,TRBJ1-2,CASSSTQGRNYGYTF,TGTGCCAGCAGCTCTACCCAGGGACGGAACTATGGCTACACCTTC
TRBV2,-,-,TRBJ2-5,CASSEALGQTQYF,TGTGCCAGCAGTGAAGCCCTAGGCCAGACCCAGTACTTC